This T cell receptor beta chain was found in a study of identifying expanded T cells in peripheral blood (dated by TCRdb to 2018 to 2020). A note on the overall study: Separate aliquots of the same genomic DNA pool were sequenced to produce technical replicates, and four replicates were compared in pairs. The paper as a whole reports these results and caveats: The binomial model flagged around 1.3 differentially abundant clones between technical replicates, compared with 15 to 17 over roughly 2 weeks and approximately 20 over about four weeks. Variance in clone template counts between roughly two-week samples significantly increased with total template count across all healthy donors. The authors expected that over much longer intervals, such as months to years, biological variance in healthy repertoires might increase even further. Both the number of clones called differentially abundant and the false-positive rate were significantly reduced by the beta-binomial model across all healthy-donor time intervals.

This clone was found a few times. Its recognized antigen is unknown. Base qualities are missing; no much larger clone stands one base away. V loses 0 bases of germline sequence and J loses 2 bases, and the interval between the two ends is 13 bases. The CDR3 holds 16 amino acids from the cysteine to the phenylalanine. Left in the record is the CDR3 DNA by itself, 48 bases read in frame from the first base. As encoded in the germline V gene, CDR1 is SGHTA while CDR2 is FQGNSA. During the collection period, no infections or other immune events were recorded for the healthy donors. Healthy-donor blood repertoires served as a training cohort to calibrate time-dependent variance in a beta-binomial model of T-cell clone differential abundance. There were roughly 10 healthy donors in the training cohort, of whom 3 were female and 7 were male. An age range of roughly 25 to 65 years, with an average of around 42 years, was recorded for the donors. Whole blood from each healthy donor was obtained from a commercial supplier and was collected at three time points about two weeks apart. For immunosequencing, genomic DNA was extracted from whole blood that had not been sorted.

TCRbeta CDR3 regions were profiled by bias-controlled multiplex PCR amplification of genomic DNA with the immunoSEQ Assay. Per the source publication's procedure: To quantify the absolute abundance of each unique TCRbeta CDR3 region, the sequences were collapsed and filtered. Differential abundance was tested with a binomial (Fisher-equivalent) model and with a beta-binomial model adding time-dependent variance fitted from healthy donors. Clones with fewer than 5 combined templates were removed, and differential abundance was called for clones with a Benjamini-Hochberg FDR below 0.01. Beta-binomial variance was modeled as a function of total template count across the two samples using the form v = (b*log(k)+a)^2. TCRdb took this table from immuneACCESS and kept in-frame rearrangements with V and J called. Such tables lack part of the clones; where checked against another copy, unresolved V genes explain under half of the gap, and the rest is unexplained. The V and J calls and the clone size are those of that table, but D and trimming were determined from the DNA. The sample table contains about 85,000 clones; only one count was recorded for 85% to 90% of them. Around 20% of the sample belongs to the ten largest clones.

The origin of this receptor is a person aged 18 to 70 in good health. The sequencing sample was made of blood. The rearrangement joined TRBV7-2 to TRBJ2-5, and TRBD2 may be the D gene, going by 6 matching bases. CDR3 loop: CASSLAPEGWQETQYF. The nucleotide sequence is TGTGCCAGCAGCTTAGCGCCGGAGGGTTGGCAAGAGACCCAGTACTTC.